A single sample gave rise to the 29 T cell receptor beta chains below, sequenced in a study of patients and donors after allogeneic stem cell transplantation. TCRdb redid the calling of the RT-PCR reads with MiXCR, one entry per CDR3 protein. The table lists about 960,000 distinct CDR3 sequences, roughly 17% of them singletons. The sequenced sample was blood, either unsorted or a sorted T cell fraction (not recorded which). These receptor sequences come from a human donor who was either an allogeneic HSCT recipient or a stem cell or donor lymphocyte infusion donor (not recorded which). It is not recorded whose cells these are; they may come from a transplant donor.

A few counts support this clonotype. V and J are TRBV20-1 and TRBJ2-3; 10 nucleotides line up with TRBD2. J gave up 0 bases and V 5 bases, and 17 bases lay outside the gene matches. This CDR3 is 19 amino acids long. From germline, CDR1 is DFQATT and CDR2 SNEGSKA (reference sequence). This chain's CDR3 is CSASRLAGLRKTSTDTQYF. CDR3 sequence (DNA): TGCAGTGCTTCCCGACTAGCGGGCCTTAGGAAAACTAGCACAGATACGCAGTATTTT.

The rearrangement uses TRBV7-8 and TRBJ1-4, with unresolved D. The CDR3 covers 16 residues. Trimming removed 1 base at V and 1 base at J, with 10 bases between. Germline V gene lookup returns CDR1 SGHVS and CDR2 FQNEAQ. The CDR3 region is CASSLGYRKTNEKLFF. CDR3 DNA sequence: TGTGCCAGCAGCTTAGGATACCGGAAAACTAATGAAAAACTGTTTTTT.

The CDR3 protein is CASSYSQGATNEKLFF. CDR3 DNA: TGTGCCAGCAGCTACTCCCAGGGGGCAACTAATGAAAAACTGTTTTTT. This chain links TRBV7-2 with TRBJ1-4, with 7 bases identical to TRBD1. CDR1 is SGHTA, CDR2 FQGNSA, per germline. V was clipped by 4 bases and J by 0 bases; unmatched bases: 5. CDR3 size: 16 residues.

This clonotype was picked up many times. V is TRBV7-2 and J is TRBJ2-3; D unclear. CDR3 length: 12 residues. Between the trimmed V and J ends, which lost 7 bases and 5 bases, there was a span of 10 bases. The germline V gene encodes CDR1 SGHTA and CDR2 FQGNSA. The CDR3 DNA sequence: TGTGCCAGCATTAAAATGGGAGATACGCAGTATTTT. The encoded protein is CASIKMGDTQYF.

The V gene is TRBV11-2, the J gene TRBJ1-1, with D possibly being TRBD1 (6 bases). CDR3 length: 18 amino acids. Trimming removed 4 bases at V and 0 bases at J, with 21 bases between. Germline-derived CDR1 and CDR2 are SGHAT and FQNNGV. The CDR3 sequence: CASSYGPGRRDMNTEAFF. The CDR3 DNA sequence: TGTGCCAGCAGCTACGGGCCGGGAAGGAGGGACATGAACACTGAAGCTTTCTTT.

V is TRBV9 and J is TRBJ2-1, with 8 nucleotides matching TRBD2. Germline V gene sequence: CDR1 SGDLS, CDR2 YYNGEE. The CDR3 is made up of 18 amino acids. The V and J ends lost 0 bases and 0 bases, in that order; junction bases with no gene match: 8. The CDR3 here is CASSVDGSGGPSYNEQFF. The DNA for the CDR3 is TGTGCCAGCAGCGTAGATGGTTCGGGGGGGCCCTCCTACAATGAGCAGTTCTTC. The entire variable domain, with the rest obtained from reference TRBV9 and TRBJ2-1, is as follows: DSGVTQTPKHLITATGQRVTLRCSPRSGDLSVYWYQQSLDQGLQFLIQYYNGEERAKGNILERFSAQQFPDLHSELNLSSLELGDSALYFCASSVDGSGGPSYNEQFFGPGTRLTVL.

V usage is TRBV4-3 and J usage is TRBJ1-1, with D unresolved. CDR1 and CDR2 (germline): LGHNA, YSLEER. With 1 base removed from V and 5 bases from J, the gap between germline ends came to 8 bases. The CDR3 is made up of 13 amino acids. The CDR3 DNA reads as TGCGCCAGCAGCCAAGCTAGGGCGACTGAAGCTTTCTTT. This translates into CASSQARATEAFF.

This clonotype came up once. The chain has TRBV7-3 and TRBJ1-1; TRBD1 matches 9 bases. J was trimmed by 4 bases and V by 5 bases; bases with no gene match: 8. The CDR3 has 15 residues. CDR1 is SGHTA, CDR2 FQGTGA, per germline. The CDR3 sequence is CASSRTGGVGTEAFF. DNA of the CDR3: TGTGCCAGCAGCCGAACAGGGGGCGTTGGCACTGAAGCTTTCTTT.

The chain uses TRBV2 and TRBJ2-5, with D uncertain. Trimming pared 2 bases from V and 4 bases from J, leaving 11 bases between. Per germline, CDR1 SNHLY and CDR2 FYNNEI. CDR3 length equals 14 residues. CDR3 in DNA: TGTGCCAGCAGTGAATCGCTGAAGGGAGAGACCCAGTACTTC. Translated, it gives CASSESLKGETQYF.

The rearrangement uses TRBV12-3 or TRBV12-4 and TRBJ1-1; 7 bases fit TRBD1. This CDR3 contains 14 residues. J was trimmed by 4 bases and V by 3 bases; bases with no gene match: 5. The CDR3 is CASSFAQGGTEAFF. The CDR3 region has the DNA TGTGCCAGCAGTTTTGCTCAGGGGGGCACTGAAGCTTTCTTT.

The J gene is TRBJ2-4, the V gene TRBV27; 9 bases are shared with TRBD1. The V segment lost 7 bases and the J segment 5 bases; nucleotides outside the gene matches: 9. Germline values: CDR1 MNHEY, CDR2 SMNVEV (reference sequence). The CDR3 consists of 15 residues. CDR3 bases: TGTGCCAGCAAACATTGGGGACAGGGCCAAAACATTCAGTACTTC. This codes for CASKHWGQGQNIQYF.

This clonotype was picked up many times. The CDR3 coding sequence is TGTGCCAGCAGTCCTTCGGGGACGTACTATGGCTACACCTTC. This sequence encodes CASSPSGTYYGYTF. The V call is TRBV12-3 or TRBV12-4, the J call TRBJ1-2; D is possibly TRBD1 (5 bases). The CDR3 covers 14 residues. V lost 5 bases and J lost 3, with 13 bases in between.

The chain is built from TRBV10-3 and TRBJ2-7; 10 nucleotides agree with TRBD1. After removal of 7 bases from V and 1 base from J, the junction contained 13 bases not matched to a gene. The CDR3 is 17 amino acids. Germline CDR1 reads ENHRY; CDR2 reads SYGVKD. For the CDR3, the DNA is TGTGCCATCAAAGGGGACAGGGGCCAGGATCCGTCCTACGAGCAGTACTTC. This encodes CAIKGDRGQDPSYEQYF.

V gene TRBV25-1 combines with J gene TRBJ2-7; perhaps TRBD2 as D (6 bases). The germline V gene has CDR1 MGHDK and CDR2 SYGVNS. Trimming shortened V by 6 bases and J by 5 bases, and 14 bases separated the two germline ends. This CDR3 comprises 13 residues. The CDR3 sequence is CASSESGRHEQYF. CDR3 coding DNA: TGTGCCAGCAGCGAGTCAGGGAGGCACGAGCAGTACTTC.

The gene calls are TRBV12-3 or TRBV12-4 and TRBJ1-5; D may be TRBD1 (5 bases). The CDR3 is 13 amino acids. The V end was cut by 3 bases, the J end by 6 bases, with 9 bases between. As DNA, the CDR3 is TGTGCCAGCAGTTTGCCAGGGATTCAGCCCCAGCATTTT. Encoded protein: CASSLPGIQPQHF.

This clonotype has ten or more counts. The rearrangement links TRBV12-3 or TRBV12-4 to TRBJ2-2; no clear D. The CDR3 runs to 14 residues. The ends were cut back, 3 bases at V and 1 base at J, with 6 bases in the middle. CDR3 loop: CASSFGKNTGELFF. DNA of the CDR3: TGTGCCAGCAGTTTTGGAAAGAACACCGGGGAGCTGTTTTTT.

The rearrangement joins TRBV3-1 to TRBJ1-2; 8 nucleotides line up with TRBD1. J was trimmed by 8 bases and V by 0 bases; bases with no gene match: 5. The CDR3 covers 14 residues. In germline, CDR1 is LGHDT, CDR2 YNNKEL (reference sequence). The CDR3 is CASSQERTGRGYTF. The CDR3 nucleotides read TGTGCCAGCAGCCAAGAGCGGACAGGGAGAGGCTACACCTTC.

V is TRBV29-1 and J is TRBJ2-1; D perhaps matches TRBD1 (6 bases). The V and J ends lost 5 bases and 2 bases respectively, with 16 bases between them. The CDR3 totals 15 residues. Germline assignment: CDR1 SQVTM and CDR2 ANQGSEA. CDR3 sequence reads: CSVRKPQGTYNEQFF. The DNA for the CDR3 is TGCAGCGTTCGCAAACCCCAGGGGACCTACAATGAGCAGTTCTTC.

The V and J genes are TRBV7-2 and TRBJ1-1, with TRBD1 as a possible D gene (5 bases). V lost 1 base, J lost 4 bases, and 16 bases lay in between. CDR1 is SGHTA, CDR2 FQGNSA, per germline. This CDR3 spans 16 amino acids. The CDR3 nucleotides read TGTGCCAGCAGCTTAGGCGGGGTTTATGGGGGCACTGAAGCTTTCTTT. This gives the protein CASSLGGVYGGTEAFF.

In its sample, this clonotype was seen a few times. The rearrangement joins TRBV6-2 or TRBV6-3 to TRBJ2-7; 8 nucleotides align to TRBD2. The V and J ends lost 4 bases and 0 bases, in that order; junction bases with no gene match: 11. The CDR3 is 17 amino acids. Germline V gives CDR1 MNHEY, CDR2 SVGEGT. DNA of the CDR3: TGTGCCAGCAGTTCAGACTTCCTAGCGGGTGACTCCTACGAGCAGTACTTC. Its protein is CASSSDFLAGDSYEQYF.

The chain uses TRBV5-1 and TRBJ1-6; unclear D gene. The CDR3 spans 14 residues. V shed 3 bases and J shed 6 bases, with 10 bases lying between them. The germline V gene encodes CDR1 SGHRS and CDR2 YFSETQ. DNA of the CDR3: TGCGCCAGCAGCTCGGGAGGCACTAATTCACCCCTCCACTTT. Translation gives CASSSGGTNSPLHF.

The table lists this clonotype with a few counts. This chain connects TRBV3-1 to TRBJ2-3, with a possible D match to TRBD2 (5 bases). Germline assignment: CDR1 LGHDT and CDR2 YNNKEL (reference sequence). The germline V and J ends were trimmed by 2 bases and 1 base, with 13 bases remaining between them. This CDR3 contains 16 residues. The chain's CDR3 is CASSQQAARGTDTQYF. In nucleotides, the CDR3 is TGTGCCAGCAGCCAACAGGCAGCGCGGGGCACAGATACGCAGTATTTT.

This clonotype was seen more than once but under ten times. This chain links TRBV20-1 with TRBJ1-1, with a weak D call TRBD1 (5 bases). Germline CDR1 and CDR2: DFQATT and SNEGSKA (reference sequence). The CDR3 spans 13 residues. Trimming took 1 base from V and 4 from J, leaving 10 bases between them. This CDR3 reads CSARAIGATEAFF. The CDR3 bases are TGCAGTGCTAGAGCCATAGGGGCCACTGAAGCTTTCTTT.

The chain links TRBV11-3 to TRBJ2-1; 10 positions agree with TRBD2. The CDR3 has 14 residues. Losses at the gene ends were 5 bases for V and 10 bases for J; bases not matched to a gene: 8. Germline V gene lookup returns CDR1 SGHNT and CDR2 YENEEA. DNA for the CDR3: TGTGCCAGCAGCCCGGGACTAGCGTGGGTCGAGCAGTTCTTC. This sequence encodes CASSPGLAWVEQFF.

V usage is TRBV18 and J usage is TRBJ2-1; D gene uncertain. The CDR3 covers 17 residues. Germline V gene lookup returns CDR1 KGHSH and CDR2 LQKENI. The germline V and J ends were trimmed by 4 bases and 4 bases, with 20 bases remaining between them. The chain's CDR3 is CASSLIAADLDYNEQFF. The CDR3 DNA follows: TGTGCCAGCTCACTCATAGCCGCCGATTTAGATTACAATGAGCAGTTCTTC.

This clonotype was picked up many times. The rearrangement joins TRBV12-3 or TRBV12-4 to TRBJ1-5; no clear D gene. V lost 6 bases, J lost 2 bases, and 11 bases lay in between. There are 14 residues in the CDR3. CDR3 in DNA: TGTGCCAGCAGGCCGACGGTGGGCAATCAGCCCCAGCATTTT. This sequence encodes CASRPTVGNQPQHF.

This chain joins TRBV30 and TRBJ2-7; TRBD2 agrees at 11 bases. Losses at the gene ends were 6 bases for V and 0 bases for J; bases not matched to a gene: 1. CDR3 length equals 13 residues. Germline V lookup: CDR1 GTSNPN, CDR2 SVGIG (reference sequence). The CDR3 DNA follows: TGTGCCTGTACTAGCGGGAGCTCCTACGAGCAGTACTTC. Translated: CACTSGSSYEQYF.

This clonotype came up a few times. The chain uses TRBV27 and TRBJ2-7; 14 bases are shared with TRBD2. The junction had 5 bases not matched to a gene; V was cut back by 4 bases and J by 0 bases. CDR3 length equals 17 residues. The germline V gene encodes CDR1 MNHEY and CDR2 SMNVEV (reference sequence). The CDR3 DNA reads TGTGCCAGCAGTTGGGGACTAGCGGGAGCAAACTCCTACGAGCAGTACTTC. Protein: CASSWGLAGANSYEQYF.

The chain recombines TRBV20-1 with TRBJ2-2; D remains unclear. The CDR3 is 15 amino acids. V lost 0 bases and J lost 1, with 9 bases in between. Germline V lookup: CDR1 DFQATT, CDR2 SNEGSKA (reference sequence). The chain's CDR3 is CSARDRLRNTGELFF. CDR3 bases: TGCAGTGCTAGAGATAGACTTCGGAACACCGGGGAGCTGTTTTTT.